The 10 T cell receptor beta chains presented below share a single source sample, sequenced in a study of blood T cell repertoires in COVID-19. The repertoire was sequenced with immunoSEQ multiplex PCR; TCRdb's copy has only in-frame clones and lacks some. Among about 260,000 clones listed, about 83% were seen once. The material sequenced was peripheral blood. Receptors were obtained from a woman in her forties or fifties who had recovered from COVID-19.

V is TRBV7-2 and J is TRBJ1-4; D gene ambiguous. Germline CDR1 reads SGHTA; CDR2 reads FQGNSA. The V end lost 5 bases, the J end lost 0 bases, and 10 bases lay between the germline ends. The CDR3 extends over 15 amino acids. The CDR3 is CASSAHAATNEKLFF. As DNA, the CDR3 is TGTGCCAGCAGCGCGCACGCTGCAACTAATGAAAAACTGTTTTTT.

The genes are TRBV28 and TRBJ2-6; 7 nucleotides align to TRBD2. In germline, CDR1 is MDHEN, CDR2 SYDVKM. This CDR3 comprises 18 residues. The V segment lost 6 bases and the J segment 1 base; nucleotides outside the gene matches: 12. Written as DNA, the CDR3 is TGTGCCAGCAGCCCTCTTGGGGAGGGTCGTTCTGGGGCCAACGTCCTGACTTTC. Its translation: CASSPLGEGRSGANVLTF.

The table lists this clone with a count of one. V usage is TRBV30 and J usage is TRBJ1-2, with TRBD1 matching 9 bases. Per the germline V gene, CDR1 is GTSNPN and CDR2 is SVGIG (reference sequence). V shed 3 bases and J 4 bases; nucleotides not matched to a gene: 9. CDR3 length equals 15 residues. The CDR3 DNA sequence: TGTGCCTGGAGACCGCCGGGACAGGGAACCTATGGCTACACCTTC. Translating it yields CAWRPPGQGTYGYTF.

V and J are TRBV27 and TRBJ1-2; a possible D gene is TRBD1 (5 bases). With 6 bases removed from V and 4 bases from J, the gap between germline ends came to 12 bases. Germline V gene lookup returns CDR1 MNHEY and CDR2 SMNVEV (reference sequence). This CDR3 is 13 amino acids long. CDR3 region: CASSPGSGYGYTF. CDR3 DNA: TGTGCCAGCAGCCCAGGGTCCGGCTATGGCTACACCTTC.

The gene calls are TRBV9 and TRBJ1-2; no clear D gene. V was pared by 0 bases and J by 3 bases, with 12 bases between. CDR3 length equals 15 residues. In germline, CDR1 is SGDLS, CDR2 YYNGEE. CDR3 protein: CASSVGALRDYGYTF. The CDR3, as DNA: TGTGCCAGCAGCGTAGGAGCCCTCCGCGACTATGGCTACACCTTC.

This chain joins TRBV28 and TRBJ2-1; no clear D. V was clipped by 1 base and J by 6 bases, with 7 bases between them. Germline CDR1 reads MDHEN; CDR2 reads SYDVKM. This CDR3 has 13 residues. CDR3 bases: TGTGCCAGCAGTTTATTTTCTAGCAATGAGCAGTTCTTC. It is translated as CASSLFSSNEQFF.

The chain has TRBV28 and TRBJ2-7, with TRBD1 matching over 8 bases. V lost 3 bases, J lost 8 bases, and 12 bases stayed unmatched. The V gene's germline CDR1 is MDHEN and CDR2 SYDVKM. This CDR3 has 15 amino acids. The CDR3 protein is CASSFRGQVVGKQYF. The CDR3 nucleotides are TGTGCCAGCAGTTTTCGGGGACAGGTAGTTGGAAAGCAGTACTTC. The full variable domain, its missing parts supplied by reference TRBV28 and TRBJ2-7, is DVKVTQSSRYLVKRTGEKVFLECVQDMDHENMFWYRQDPGLGLRLIYFSYDVKMKEKGDIPEGYSVSREKKERFSLILESASTNQTSMYLCASSFRGQVVGKQYFGPGTRLTVT.

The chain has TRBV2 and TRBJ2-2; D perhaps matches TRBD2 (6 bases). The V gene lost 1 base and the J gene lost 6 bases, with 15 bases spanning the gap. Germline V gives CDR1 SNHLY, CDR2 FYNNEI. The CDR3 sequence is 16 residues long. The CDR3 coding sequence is TGTGCCAGCAGTGAAGGAAGGGACTTGGGGGCCGGGGAGCTGTTTTTT. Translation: CASSEGRDLGAGELFF.

The CDR3 loop reads CASSIVGQGGEKLFF. The CDR3, as DNA: TGTGCCAGTAGTATAGTCGGGCAGGGTGGTGAAAAACTGTTTTTT. The V call is TRBV19, the J call TRBJ1-4, with D tentatively TRBD1 (5 bases). The V and J ends lost 1 base and 7 bases respectively, with 13 bases between them. The germline V gene encodes CDR1 LNHDA and CDR2 SQIVND (reference sequence). There are 15 residues in the CDR3.

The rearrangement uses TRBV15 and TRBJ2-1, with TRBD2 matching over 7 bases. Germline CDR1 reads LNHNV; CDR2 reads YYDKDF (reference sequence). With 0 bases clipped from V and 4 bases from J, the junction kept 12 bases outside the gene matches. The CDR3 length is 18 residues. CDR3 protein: CATSRDPREAGPYNEQFF. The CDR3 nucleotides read TGTGCCACCAGCAGAGATCCGAGGGAAGCGGGGCCTTACAATGAGCAGTTCTTC.